This T cell receptor beta chain is from a study of blood T cells in healthy people across ages. Study results and caveats: Diversity of TCR beta per million T cells declined in a roughly linear way with age. As naive T cell percentage varied, TCR beta diversity correlated strongly with it.

Through a sample-barcoded 5' primer and a J-beta primer mix, a second PCR was run for roughly 6 to 12 cycles. Each cDNA molecule carried a tag from a template-switch adaptor that contained 12 random nucleotides. TCRdb analysed the 5' RACE reads with MiXCR anew, one entry per CDR3 protein. Here the sample spans 1.5 million to 1.8 million distinct CDR3 sequences, approximately 39% being singletons. On this clonotype itself: Its matching antigen is unknown.

No fewer than 7 million PBMCs went into each sample. The receptor comes from a woman between 18 and 29 years old in good health. The specimen sequenced was blood.

The CDR3 DNA reads as TGCAGTGCTAGAGATTTCGCGGATCAGAGGTACGAGCAGTTCTTC. Encoded protein: CSARDFADQRYEQFF. The gene calls are TRBV20-1 and TRBJ2-1; no clear D gene. The CDR3 has 15 residues. In germline, CDR1 is DFQATT, CDR2 SNEGSKA (reference sequence). Trimming removed 0 bases from V and 10 bases from J, with 19 bases in between.